This TCR beta chain emerged from a study of blood T cell repertoires in COVID-19. Study-level background: PBMCs, B-cell-depleted T cells, or T cells were the source of the cDNA or gDNA that made up the material.

The germline gives CDR1 LNHDA, CDR2 SQIVND (reference sequence). The J segment lost 4 bases and the V segment lost 7 bases, leaving 8 bases of the junction unmatched. The CDR3 is made up of 15 amino acids. Data came from immunoSEQ multiplex PCR; TCRdb stores just in-frame clones and leaves some out. The repertoire holds some 250,000 clones, with just over 85% as singletons. The rearrangement links TRBV19 to TRBJ2-1; 9 bases align to TRBD1. Sequencing was carried out using peripheral blood. The sequence was collected from a young man who had recovered from COVID-19. Here the CDR3 DNA reads TGTGCCAGTACCCGGGGGACAGGGCTGTACAATGAGCAGTTCTTC. Protein: CASTRGTGLYNEQFF.